The sequence of this T cell receptor (beta chain) was determined in a study of cytomegalovirus exposure and HLA in healthy donors. The donors were part of the validation cohort, which consisted of over a hundred subjects and was separate from the first cohort of under 750 subjects. The junction had 11 bases not matched to a gene; V was cut back by 4 bases and J by 4 bases. Germline assignment: CDR1 MNHNS and CDR2 SASEGT. This CDR3 comprises 17 residues. Study-level findings and limits: The study put 150 or so TCR beta chains on its list as cytomegalovirus-associated. First-cohort TCR clusters were later found to tend to co-occur in the 90 to 150 validation repertoires.

Assay: immunoSEQ multiplex PCR; the TCRdb copy retains only in-frame clones and omits some. The sample holds 180,000 or so clones; around nine tenths are singletons and the top ten take approximately 7.7%. Remarks on this clone: Its antigen is undetermined.

The sequencing input was PBMCs. The chain has TRBV6-1 and TRBJ1-5; 9 positions match TRBD1. This clonotype originated in a man under 40 in good health and CMV-seropositive. CDR3 DNA sequence: TGTGCCAGCAGTGCCCTTCCGGGACAGGGAGCTAATCAGCCCCAGCATTTT. Amino acid sequence: CASSALPGQGANQPQHF.